The 14 T cell receptor beta chains below were found in one sample sequenced in a study of CD8 T cells in Susac syndrome. A quantity of 0.5 to 1 ug RNA underwent reverse transcription using random hexamers. TCRdb reprocessed the immunoSEQ multiplex PCR reads via MiXCR and lists one record per CDR3 protein. The sample includes around 300,000 distinct CDR3 sequences, about 91% of them seen just once. The sequencing input was CD4+ T cells from PBMCs. These TCRs come from a human donor with multiple sclerosis.

This rearrangement joins TRBV6-5 to TRBJ1-6, with a weak D call TRBD1 (6 bases). The CDR3 is 15 residues long. The V end lost 6 bases, the J end lost 6 bases, and 15 bases lay between the germline ends. The germline V gene encodes CDR1 MNHEY and CDR2 SVGAGI. The CDR3, as DNA: TGTGCCAGCAGCTTTGACAGGTTTAGTAATTCACCCCTCCACTTT. Protein sequence: CASSFDRFSNSPLHF.

This chain uses TRBV7-2 with TRBJ2-1; D gene ambiguous. CDR1 is SGHTA, CDR2 FQGNSA, per germline. Deletions cut 0 bases from V and 6 bases from J, with 9 bases between. CDR3 length: 14 amino acids. DNA for the CDR3: TGTGCCAGCAGCTTAGCTTACAGACTCAATGAGCAGTTCTTC. The encoded protein is CASSLAYRLNEQFF.

This sequence joins TRBV29-1 and TRBJ1-1, with D tentatively TRBD1 (5 bases). Germline V gene lookup returns CDR1 SQVTM and CDR2 ANQGSEA. The CDR3 covers 14 residues. The V end lost 1 base, the J end lost 1 base, and 10 bases lay between the germline ends. CDR3 region: CSVEVTGGNTEAFF. The CDR3 DNA sequence: TGCAGCGTTGAAGTTACGGGGGGGAACACTGAAGCTTTCTTT.

This chain uses TRBV6-5 with TRBJ1-1; 11 nucleotides agree with TRBD1. This CDR3 is built from 16 residues. Per the germline V gene, CDR1 is MNHEY and CDR2 is SVGAGI. The V and J ends lost 0 bases and 10 bases, in that order; junction bases with no gene match: 10. This chain's CDR3 is CASSYSGGTGGVGAFF. CDR3 DNA sequence: TGTGCCAGCAGTTACTCGGGCGGGACAGGGGGAGTCGGAGCTTTCTTT.

This chain connects TRBV7-9 to TRBJ1-4; no definite D call. Germline lookup yields CDR1 SEHNR and CDR2 FQNEAQ (reference sequence). V shed 2 bases and J shed 7 bases, with 5 bases lying between them. CDR3 size: 12 residues. As DNA, the CDR3 is TGTGCCAGCAGCTTAAGTGGTGAAAAACTGTTTTTT. This encodes CASSLSGEKLFF.

V is TRBV6-5 and J is TRBJ2-4; D ambiguous. In germline, CDR1 is MNHEY, CDR2 SVGAGI. This CDR3 is 17 amino acids long. Trimming pared 0 bases from V and 0 bases from J, leaving 12 bases between. CDR3 in DNA: TGTGCCAGCAGTTACTCGGCCCGGGCCCAAGCCAAAAACATTCAGTACTTC. It codes for CASSYSARAQAKNIQYF.

This clonotype was seen more than once but under ten times. The chain carries TRBV12-3 or TRBV12-4 and TRBJ1-1, with D unclear. The CDR3 contains 13 residues. Between the trimmed V and J ends, which lost 11 bases and 1 base, there was a span of 14 bases. The CDR3, as DNA: TGTGCCGCCACAAAGAGAGAGAACACTGAAGCTTTCTTT. This sequence encodes CAATKRENTEAFF.

V is TRBV2 and J is TRBJ1-4; D is ambiguous. Germline CDR1 and CDR2: SNHLY and FYNNEI. The V and J ends lost 7 bases and 8 bases respectively, with 11 bases between them. The CDR3 is made up of 12 amino acids. CDR3 residues: CASKRVTEKLFF. CDR3 nucleotide sequence: TGTGCCAGCAAGCGAGTCACAGAAAAACTGTTTTTT.

The chain uses TRBV18 and TRBJ1-4, with D possibly TRBD1 on 5 matching bases. V was pared by 4 bases and J by 1 base, with 7 bases between. The CDR3 runs 14 residues. Germline CDR1 reads KGHSH; CDR2 reads LQKENI. CDR3 nucleotides: TGTGCCAGCTCACGACAGCTAACTAATGAAAAACTGTTTTTT. Translated: CASSRQLTNEKLFF.

This chain joins TRBV27 and TRBJ1-1; D is unresolved. CDR3 length: 13 amino acids. Germline V CDR1 and CDR2: MNHEY, SMNVEV (reference sequence). V lost 11 bases to trimming and J lost 2 bases, with 15 bases between them. The CDR3 coding sequence is TGTGCCGCCGGGCAATACCTTAACACTGAAGCTTTCTTT. This codes for CAAGQYLNTEAFF.

The chain uses TRBV19 and TRBJ2-7; no firm D call. In germline, CDR1 is LNHDA, CDR2 SQIVND (reference sequence). V gave up 8 bases and J gave up 4 bases, with 9 bases separating them. The CDR3 extends over 11 amino acids. As DNA, the CDR3 is TGTGCCAGTCCAGACGAGTACGAGCAGTACTTC. Its translation is CASPDEYEQYF.

V gene TRBV7-2 combines with J gene TRBJ1-1; no clear D. Germline V gene data show CDR1 as SGHTA and CDR2 as FQGNSA. The V end lost 7 bases, the J end lost 5 bases, and 14 bases lay between the germline ends. The CDR3 consists of 13 residues. The CDR3 region has the DNA TGTGCCAGCAACAACTGGGCGGGGACTGAAGCTTTCTTT. Protein product: CASNNWAGTEAFF.

The rearrangement uses TRBV29-1 and TRBJ1-1; the match to TRBD1 covers 7 bases. This CDR3 is 13 amino acids long. From germline, CDR1 is SQVTM and CDR2 ANQGSEA. Trimming cost V 5 bases and J 2 bases; bases outside gene matches: 5. The CDR3 protein is CSVRTGDNTEAFF. In DNA form, the CDR3 reads TGCAGCGTTAGGACAGGCGATAACACTGAAGCTTTCTTT.

This clonotype was found many times. The chain has TRBV5-8 and TRBJ1-2; no definite D call. V shed 0 bases and J shed 1 base, with 4 bases lying between them. CDR3 size: 13 residues. CDR1 SGHTS and CDR2 YDEGEE come from the germline V gene. The CDR3 coding sequence is TGTGCCAGCAGCTTGGACCGTAACTATGGCTACACCTTC. It specifies CASSLDRNYGYTF.